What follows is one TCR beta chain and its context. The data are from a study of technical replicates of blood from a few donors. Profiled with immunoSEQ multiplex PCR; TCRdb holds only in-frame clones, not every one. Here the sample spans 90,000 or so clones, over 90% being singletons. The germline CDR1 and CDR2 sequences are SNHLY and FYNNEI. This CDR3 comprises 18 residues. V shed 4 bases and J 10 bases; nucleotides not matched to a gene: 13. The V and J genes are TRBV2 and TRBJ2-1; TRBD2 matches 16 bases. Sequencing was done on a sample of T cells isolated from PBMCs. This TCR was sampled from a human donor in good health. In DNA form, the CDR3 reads TGTGCCAGCAGTGTCCCATCCGGGACTAGCGGGAGGGATAGGGAGCAGTTCTTC. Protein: CASSVPSGTSGRDREQFF.